These 21 T cell receptor beta chains came from one sample sequenced in a study of siplizumab effects on memory and regulatory T cells (dated by TCRdb to about 2019). The library was prepared using the immunoSEQ multiplex PCR assay. TCRdb retrieved this table from immuneACCESS and kept in-frame rearrangements only. Not all clones are present; in checked studies, unresolved V genes account for under half, and no reason is known for the remainder. The sample table records about 72,000 clones; about 90% of these occur just once. The ten largest account for approximately 29% of the sample. Sequenced input: CD8+ T cells sorted from blood. Receptors originate from a human donor in good health.

The V gene is TRBV6-6, the J gene TRBJ2-1; D uncertain. The V end lost 4 bases, the J end lost 3 bases, and 16 bases lay between the germline ends. Germline assignment: CDR1 MNHNY and CDR2 SVGAGI (reference sequence). The CDR3 is 16 amino acids. The CDR3 reads CASSSATVRIYNEQFF. As DNA, the CDR3 is TGTGCCAGCAGTTCCGCGACGGTGCGTATCTACAATGAGCAGTTCTTC.

The chain links TRBV5-4 to TRBJ1-1; D not certain. The CDR3 is 14 amino acids. V gave up 4 bases and J gave up 0 bases, with 10 bases separating them. Germline V CDR1 and CDR2: SGHNT, YYREEE (reference sequence). CDR3: CASSQETLNTEAFF. The CDR3 DNA sequence: TGTGCCAGCAGCCAGGAGACCTTGAACACTGAAGCTTTCTTT.

J is TRBJ1-5 and V is TRBV15; no clear D gene. Trimming stripped 0 bases from V and 2 bases from J, with 5 bases between. The germline gives CDR1 LNHNV, CDR2 YYDKDF (reference sequence). The CDR3 contains 14 residues. As DNA, the CDR3 is TGTGCCACCAGCAGAGATCGGGGCAATCAGCCCCAGCATTTT. This encodes CATSRDRGNQPQHF.

The V call is TRBV19, the J call TRBJ2-1, with D unresolved. The CDR3 spans 15 residues. V lost 4 bases and J lost 5, with 15 bases in between. Per the germline V gene, CDR1 is LNHDA and CDR2 is SQIVND (reference sequence). The chain's CDR3 is CASSTRWVLDNEQFF. The CDR3, as DNA: TGTGCCAGTAGTACAAGGTGGGTATTGGACAATGAGCAGTTCTTC.

V and J are TRBV7-9 and TRBJ1-1; D is ambiguous. Between the trimmed V and J ends, which lost 5 bases and 2 bases, there was a span of 12 bases. Germline lookup yields CDR1 SEHNR and CDR2 FQNEAQ (reference sequence). This CDR3 comprises 14 residues. CDR3 sequence reads: CASSLGYGNTEAFF. CDR3 DNA: TGTGCCAGCAGCCTCGGGTACGGCAACACTGAAGCTTTCTTT.

This clone came up once. The V and J genes are TRBV27 and TRBJ2-7; D remains ambiguous. This CDR3 comprises 13 residues. V lost 4 bases, J lost 6 bases, and 13 bases lay in between. Germline V CDR1 and CDR2: MNHEY, SMNVEV (reference sequence). CDR3 sequence reads: CASSYAFGSEQYF. The CDR3 nucleotides are TGTGCCAGCAGTTATGCCTTCGGTAGCGAGCAGTACTTC.

The chain couples TRBV9 to TRBJ1-2, with 7 bases lining up with TRBD1. In germline, CDR1 is SGDLS, CDR2 YYNGEE. The V gene end was trimmed by 0 bases and the J gene end by 5 bases; junction bases not matched to a gene: 7. The length of the CDR3 is 15 residues. The CDR3 nucleotides read TGTGCCAGCAGCGTAGAGGGGGACAGCCCTTATGGCTACACCTTC. Residues: CASSVEGDSPYGYTF.

The chain employs TRBV27 and TRBJ2-3, with 9 bases aligning to TRBD2. V lost 5 bases and J lost 0; bases outside the gene matches: 6. This CDR3 contains 16 residues. Germline V gene data show CDR1 as MNHEY and CDR2 as SMNVEV (reference sequence). This CDR3 is CASSERGGASTDTQYF. Written as DNA, the CDR3 is TGTGCCAGCAGTGAACGCGGGGGGGCTAGCACAGATACGCAGTATTTT.

This rearrangement joins TRBV10-2 to TRBJ2-1, with TRBD2 identical over 7 bases. After removal of 8 bases from V and 6 bases from J, the junction contained 7 bases not matched to a gene. Germline V gene sequence: CDR1 WSHSY, CDR2 SAAADI. The CDR3 spans 13 residues. This CDR3 is CASQRDPANEQFF. For the CDR3, the DNA is TGCGCCAGCCAGCGGGACCCTGCCAATGAGCAGTTCTTC.

J is TRBJ2-1 and V is TRBV6-6, with D maybe TRBD2 (5 bases). CDR1 MNHNY and CDR2 SVGAGI come from the germline V gene (reference sequence). The V and J ends lost 8 bases and 5 bases respectively, with 13 bases between them. The CDR3 sequence is 13 residues long. In DNA form, the CDR3 reads TGTGCCAGCGGGGTGGGGAGTAACAATGAGCAGTTCTTC. Amino acid sequence: CASGVGSNNEQFF.

The V gene is TRBV6-1, the J gene TRBJ1-1; tentatively, D is TRBD1 (5 bases). CDR1 and CDR2 from the germline V gene are MNHNS and SASEGT. The CDR3 length is 17 residues. Between the trimmed V and J ends, which lost 1 base and 5 bases, there was a span of 20 bases. The CDR3 DNA reads TGTGCCAGCAGTGAAGGGTGGGGCCCACCCTTCGGGACTGAAGCTTTCTTT. It translates to CASSEGWGPPFGTEAFF.

This sequence joins TRBV6-5 and TRBJ2-5; D remains ambiguous. The J call is doubtful: the DNA matches TRBJ2-7 better. From germline, CDR1 is MNHEY and CDR2 SVGAGI. CDR3 length: 15 residues. CDR3: CASSPEGPLSGEQYF. The DNA of the CDR3 is TGTGCCAGCAGCCCCGAAGGACCGCTGTCTGGCGAGCAGTACTTC.

V is TRBV5-1 and J is TRBJ1-6; 7 bases line up with TRBD1. The CDR3 is 15 residues long. The V gene end was trimmed by 4 bases and the J gene end by 2 bases; junction bases not matched to a gene: 3. Per the germline V gene, CDR1 is SGHRS and CDR2 is YFSETQ. CDR3 in amino acids: CASSQGTAYNSPLHF. The DNA of the CDR3 is TGCGCCAGCAGCCAAGGGACAGCCTATAATTCACCCCTCCACTTT.

This chain connects TRBV4-1 to TRBJ2-3; 12 positions match TRBD2. J was trimmed by 2 bases and V by 5 bases; bases with no gene match: 11. Germline-derived CDR1 and CDR2 are MGHRA and YSYEKL. The CDR3 loop spans 18 amino acids. The CDR3 sequence is CASSSLSPSGRVTDTQYF. CDR3 coding DNA: TGCGCCAGCAGCTCTCTGTCCCCTAGCGGGAGGGTCACAGATACGCAGTATTTT.

The gene calls are TRBV5-1 and TRBJ1-1; tentative D call: TRBD1 (5 bases). V dropped 7 bases and J dropped 1 base, with 14 bases sitting between them. This CDR3 spans 14 amino acids. CDR1 and CDR2 from the germline V gene are SGHRS and YFSETQ. The CDR3 nucleotides read TGCGCCAGCGTCCTCGAGGGGACGAACACTGAAGCTTTCTTT. Translated, it gives CASVLEGTNTEAFF.

To note about this clone: The same CDR3 also results from other DNA sequences found in this sample. The chain has TRBV2 and TRBJ2-1; 10 bases line up with TRBD2. V lost 4 bases, J lost 4 bases, and 4 bases stayed unmatched. The CDR3 is 15 residues long. The germline gives CDR1 SNHLY, CDR2 FYNNEI. CDR3 nucleotide sequence: TGTGCCAGCAGTGGTAGCGGGGGGTTTTACAATGAGCAGTTCTTC. It is translated as CASSGSGGFYNEQFF. Variable domain in full (rest from reference TRBV2 and TRBJ2-1): EPEVTQTPSHQVTQMGQEVILRCVPISNHLYFYWYRQILGQKVEFLVSFYNNEISEKSEIFDDQFSVERPDGSNFTLKIRSTKLEDSAMYFCASSGSGGFYNEQFFGPGTRLTVL.

Remarks on this clone: Other nucleotide sequences in the sample specify the same CDR3. V usage is TRBV13 and J usage is TRBJ1-1; 10 bases line up with TRBD1. Losses at the gene ends were 4 bases for V and 3 bases for J; bases not matched to a gene: 5. This CDR3 is built from 15 residues. Germline CDR1 is PRHDT and CDR2 is FYEKMQ (reference sequence). CDR3 sequence reads: CASSSTGGLDTEAFF. CDR3 sequence (DNA): TGTGCCAGCAGCTCGACAGGGGGCTTGGACACTGAAGCTTTCTTT.

The rearrangement links TRBV2 to TRBJ1-1; D gene ambiguous. Per germline, CDR1 SNHLY and CDR2 FYNNEI. The CDR3 is made up of 14 amino acids. V was trimmed by 7 bases and J by 0 bases, leaving 12 bases between them. The CDR3 loop is CASKPAFMNTEAFF. CDR3 nucleotides: TGTGCCAGCAAGCCAGCGTTCATGAACACTGAAGCTTTCTTT.

The chain recombines TRBV14 with TRBJ1-1; perhaps TRBD1 as D (5 bases). Germline V gene sequence: CDR1 SGHDN, CDR2 FVKESK. Trimming left V 0 bases short and J 3 bases short, with 11 bases between. This CDR3 has 15 amino acids. Here the CDR3 DNA reads TGTGCCAGCAGCCAAGAAGAAGGGGAAGACACTGAAGCTTTCTTT. As protein: CASSQEEGEDTEAFF.

The chain is built from TRBV6-6 and TRBJ1-5; D possibly corresponds to TRBD1 (5 bases). The CDR3 consists of 16 residues. Germline V CDR1 and CDR2: MNHNY, SVGAGI (reference sequence). The germline V and J ends were trimmed by 5 bases and 1 base, with 15 bases remaining between them. In nucleotides, the CDR3 is TGTGCCAGCAGTCCACTAGCGGGGGTAAGCAATCAGCCCCAGCATTTT. Protein sequence: CASSPLAGVSNQPQHF.

The chain employs TRBV28 and TRBJ2-1; unclear D gene. The germline V gene encodes CDR1 MDHEN and CDR2 SYDVKM. The CDR3 has 15 residues. V lost 3 bases to trimming and J lost 2 bases, with 11 bases between them. Here the CDR3 reads CASSFVGGAYNEQFF. The CDR3 DNA reads TGTGCCAGCAGTTTCGTTGGTGGGGCCTACAATGAGCAGTTCTTC.